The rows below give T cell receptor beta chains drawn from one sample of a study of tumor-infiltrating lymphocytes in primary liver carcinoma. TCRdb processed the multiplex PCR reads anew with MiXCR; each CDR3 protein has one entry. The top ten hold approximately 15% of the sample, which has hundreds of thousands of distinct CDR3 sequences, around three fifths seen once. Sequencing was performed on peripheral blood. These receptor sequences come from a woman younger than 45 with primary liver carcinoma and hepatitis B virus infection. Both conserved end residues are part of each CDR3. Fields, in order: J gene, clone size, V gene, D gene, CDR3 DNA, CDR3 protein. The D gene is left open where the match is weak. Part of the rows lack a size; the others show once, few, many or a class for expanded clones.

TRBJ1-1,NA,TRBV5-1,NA,TGCGCCAGCAGCTTTTGGGGGGAGGGGACTGAAGCTTTCTTT,CASSFWGEGTEAFF
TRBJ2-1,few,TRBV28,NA,TGTGCCAGCAGTTTACGGGGCGTCACCTACAATGAGCAGTTCTTC,CASSLRGVTYNEQFF
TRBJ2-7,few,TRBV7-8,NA,TGTGCCAGCAGCAAACTCAGGGGATACGAGCAGTACTTC,CASSKLRGYEQYF
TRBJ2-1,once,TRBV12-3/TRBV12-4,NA,TGTGCCAGCAGTTCTGGAGGAAATGAGCAGTTCTTC,CASSSGGNEQFF
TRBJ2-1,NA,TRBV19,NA,TGTGCCAGTAGTATAGGGAACTTCAATGAGCAGTTCTTC,CASSIGNFNEQFF
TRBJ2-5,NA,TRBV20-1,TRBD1,TGCAGTCCCAACCGGGACAGGCCAGAGACCCAGTACTTC,CSPNRDRPETQYF
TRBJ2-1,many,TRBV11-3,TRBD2,TGTGCCAGCAGCTTAAGACCGAGCGGGAGCTACAATGAGCAGTTCTTC,CASSLRPSGSYNEQFF
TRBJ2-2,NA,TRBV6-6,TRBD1,TGTGCCAGCAGTTACCGGACAGGAAGCACCGGGGAGCTGTTTTTT,CASSYRTGSTGELFF
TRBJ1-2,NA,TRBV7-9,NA,TGTGCCAGCAGCTTCGGTTCTTATGGCTACACCTTC,CASSFGSYGYTF
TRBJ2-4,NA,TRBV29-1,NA,TGCAGCGTCGAGGGGGGGCCCAAAAACATTCAGTACTTC,CSVEGGPKNIQYF
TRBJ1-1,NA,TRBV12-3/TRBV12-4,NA,TGTGCCAGCAGACCAGACACCCACACTGAAGCTTTCTTT,CASRPDTHTEAFF
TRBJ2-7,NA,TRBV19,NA,TGTGCCAGTAGTGGGGACACAACCTACGAGCAGTACTTC,CASSGDTTYEQYF
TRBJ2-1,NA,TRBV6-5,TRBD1,TGTACCAGCAGTCAACAACAGGGGGGTGAGCAGTTCTTC,CTSSQQQGGEQFF
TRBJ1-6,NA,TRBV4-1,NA,TGCGCCAGCAGCCAAGATAGTTGGCCGGAGAATTCACCCCTCCACTTT,CASSQDSWPENSPLHF
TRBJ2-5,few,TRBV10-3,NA,TGTGCCATCAGTGGGACCGCATACCAAGAGACCCAGTACTTC,CAISGTAYQETQYF
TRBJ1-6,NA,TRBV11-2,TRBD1,TGTGCCAGCAGCTTCGCGGGACAGGGGAATTCACGCCTCCACTTT,CASSFAGQGNSRLHF
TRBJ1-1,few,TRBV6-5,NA,TGTGCCAGCAGTTGCTCACTTAACACTGAAGCTTTCTTT,CASSCSLNTEAFF
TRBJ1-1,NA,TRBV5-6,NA,TGTGCCAGCAGCCTGGGACGGGGTGGGGCTGAAGCTTTCTTT,CASSLGRGGAEAFF
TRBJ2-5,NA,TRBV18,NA,TGTGCCAGCTCACTCACATCCGGGGTCCGAGGAGAGACCCAGTACTTC,CASSLTSGVRGETQYF
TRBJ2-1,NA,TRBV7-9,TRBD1,TGTGACAGCAGCTTGCTCCCGGGACAGGGTTACAATGAACAGTTCTTC,CDSSLLPGQGYNEQFF
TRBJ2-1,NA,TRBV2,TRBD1,TGTGCCAGCAGACCGGGACAGGGACTCAATGAGCAGTTCTTC,CASRPGQGLNEQFF
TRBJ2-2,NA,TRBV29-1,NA,TGCAGCGTACGGACTGGGGTTAACTCCGGGGAGCTGTTTTTT,CSVRTGVNSGELFF